This TCR beta chain was sequenced in a study of metastatic and nonmetastatic thyroid tumors. Study at large: Comparative analysis of repertoires was undertaken across blood and tumor or nodule tissue obtained from malignant and benign thyroid patients.

Details on this clone: Antigen unknown.

Thyroid surgery took place with no prior treatment in any patient. The germline V and J ends were trimmed by 0 bases and 8 bases, with 7 bases remaining between them. Germline V gene lookup returns CDR1 LGHDT and CDR2 YNNKEL (reference sequence). The CDR3 spans 13 residues. Overall study findings and caveats: The reported finding was significantly higher TCR beta diversity in malignant thyroid tumors relative to benign nodules, in blood and tumor.

TCRdb reprocessed the PCR reads via MiXCR. The data contain several thousand clones, more than 25% of them singletons. This clonotype originated in a female donor with papillary thyroid cancer or a benign thyroid nodule (not recorded which). Some clones in this sample may be carry-over from other donors' samples. This rearrangement joins TRBV3-1 to TRBJ2-2; D is undetermined. The sequenced sample was tumor tissue. The CDR3 protein is CASSQDISGELFF. The CDR3 DNA sequence: TGTGCCAGCAGCCAAGATATTTCTGGGGAGCTGTTTTTT.